Below are 30 T cell receptor beta chains sequenced from a single sample in a study of cytomegalovirus exposure and HLA in healthy donors. Primers included in the PCR were 60 Vbeta and 13 Jbeta primers. Data came from immunoSEQ multiplex PCR; TCRdb stores just in-frame clones and leaves some out. The data contain more than 250,000 clones, 85% to 90% of them seen just once; the ten biggest clones take up more than 2%. Source material: PBMCs. These receptors all come from a woman between 18 and 29 years old in good health and CMV-seronegative.

The CDR3 sequence is CASSPGGGNEKLFF. For the CDR3, the DNA is TGTGCCAGCAGCCCAGGGGGAGGTAATGAAAAACTGTTTTTT. The chain joins TRBV2 to TRBJ1-4, with 7 positions matching TRBD1. The V gene end was trimmed by 6 bases and the J gene end by 4 bases; junction bases not matched to a gene: 5. The germline gives CDR1 SNHLY, CDR2 FYNNEI. The CDR3 totals 14 residues.

This rearrangement joins TRBV6-5 to TRBJ1-2; tentative D call: TRBD1 (6 bases). The CDR3 runs 15 residues. The germline V gene has CDR1 MNHEY and CDR2 SVGAGI. The V end was cut by 8 bases, the J end by 1 base, with 17 bases between. The chain's CDR3 is CASLSRDRRNYGYTF. The CDR3 coding sequence is TGTGCCAGCTTATCACGTGACAGGCGTAACTATGGCTACACCTTC.

This chain uses TRBV6-6 with TRBJ2-7; the match to TRBD2 covers 7 bases. This CDR3 is built from 13 residues. Germline assignment: CDR1 MNHNY and CDR2 SVGAGI (reference sequence). V lost 4 bases and J lost 4; bases outside the gene matches: 4. The CDR3 region has the DNA TGTGCCAGCAGTTCGGGGCGGGGGTACGAGCAGTACTTC. It yields the protein CASSSGRGYEQYF.

This clone has just a few counts. CDR3 protein: CASSTGQGVLGEKLFF. Here the CDR3 DNA reads TGCGCCAGCAGCACGGGACAGGGGGTTTTAGGGGAAAAACTGTTTTTT. The chain combines TRBV5-1 with TRBJ1-4; 11 positions match TRBD1. Per germline, CDR1 SGHRS and CDR2 YFSETQ. With 4 bases clipped from V and 8 bases from J, the junction kept 10 bases outside the gene matches. There are 16 residues in the CDR3.

V and J are TRBV11-2 and TRBJ2-7, with D uncertain. CDR1 and CDR2 from the germline V gene are SGHAT and FQNNGV. V was pared by 1 base and J by 3 bases, with 7 bases between. The CDR3 spans 13 residues. This CDR3 is CASSLVTNYEQYF. The DNA for the CDR3 is TGTGCCAGCAGCTTAGTAACAAACTACGAGCAGTACTTC.

As DNA, the CDR3 is TGCGCCAGCAGCCAAGGAATAATCCAGGGTACCGGGGAGCTGTTTTTT. Its protein product is CASSQGIIQGTGELFF. The rearrangement links TRBV4-1 to TRBJ2-2; TRBD1 might be the D (5 bases). V lost 1 base and J 5 bases, leaving 14 bases between the germline ends. This CDR3 comprises 16 residues. From germline, CDR1 is MGHRA and CDR2 YSYEKL.

This rearrangement joins TRBV7-2 to TRBJ2-3; TRBD2 matches at 13 bases. This CDR3 is 15 amino acids long. V trimming: 5 bases; J trimming: 1 base; junction bases outside the gene matches: 0. Germline V lookup: CDR1 SGHTA, CDR2 FQGNSA. CDR3 coding DNA: TGTGCCAGCAGCGGACTAGCGGGGGGCACAGATACGCAGTATTTT. Residues: CASSGLAGGTDTQYF.

The chain carries TRBV7-9 and TRBJ1-1; D is possibly TRBD1 (6 bases). V was shortened by 2 bases and J by 0 bases, with 13 bases between the two germline ends. This CDR3 comprises 16 residues. Germline CDR1 SEHNR, CDR2 FQNEAQ (reference sequence). CDR3 bases: TGTGCCAGCAGCTTAACTACAGGGATATTGAACACTGAAGCTTTCTTT. Translating it yields CASSLTTGILNTEAFF.

This clone was detected only a few times. The rearrangement links TRBV5-1 to TRBJ1-6; 10 bases are shared with TRBD1. The CDR3 covers 18 residues. Looked up from germline, CDR1 is SGHRS and CDR2 is YFSETQ. J lost 6 bases, V lost 2 bases, and 11 bases had no gene match. CDR3 region: CASSLLSGTGDGNSPLHF. DNA of the CDR3: TGCGCCAGCAGCTTATTGTCCGGGACAGGGGACGGTAATTCACCCCTCCACTTT.

The genes are TRBV30 and TRBJ2-7; D might be TRBD2 (5 bases). The CDR3 is 14 amino acids. Germline V lookup: CDR1 GTSNPN, CDR2 SVGIG (reference sequence). The germline V and J ends were trimmed by 0 bases and 3 bases, with 12 bases remaining between them. The CDR3 nucleotides are TGTGCCTGGAGTGTAGAGCTAGCTAACTACGAGCAGTACTTC. Translating gives CAWSVELANYEQYF.

In its sample, this clone was seen a few times. The V and J genes are TRBV7-8 and TRBJ1-2, with D possibly being TRBD1 (6 bases). The germline gives CDR1 SGHVS, CDR2 FQNEAQ. The CDR3 is 12 amino acids. V was cut by 5 bases and J by 8 bases, with 12 bases left in between. The CDR3 is CASSTHREGYTF. The CDR3 DNA sequence: TGTGCCAGCAGCACCCACAGGGAAGGCTACACCTTC.

CDR3 sequence reads: CASSEFQQYF. CDR3 DNA: TGTGCCAGCAGTGAATTCCAGCAGTATTTT. This rearrangement joins TRBV6-1 to TRBJ2-3; no clear D gene. V was clipped by 2 bases and J by 11 bases, with 5 bases between them. Germline CDR1 MNHNS, CDR2 SASEGT. This CDR3 is built from 10 residues.

This chain links TRBV11-2 with TRBJ2-3; TRBD2 matches at 14 bases. The ends lost 6 bases at V and 4 bases at J; junction bases unmatched: 3. The CDR3 is made up of 15 amino acids. The germline gives CDR1 SGHAT, CDR2 FQNNGV. Written as DNA, the CDR3 is TGTGCCAGCAGTGTGACTAGCGGGGGGGCAGATACGCAGTATTTT. Its translation: CASSVTSGGADTQYF.

The chain is built from TRBV30 and TRBJ1-5; the match to TRBD1 covers 7 bases. CDR3 length equals 14 residues. Germline CDR1 is GTSNPN and CDR2 is SVGIG (reference sequence). Trimming removed 0 bases from V and 5 bases from J; junction bases left unmatched: 4. Here the CDR3 DNA reads TGTGCCTGGAGTGTCAAGGGGGCCTATCAGCCCCAGCATTTT. As protein: CAWSVKGAYQPQHF. The full variable domain, completed using reference TRBV30 and TRBJ1-5, is SQTIHQWPATLVQPVGSPLSLECTVEGTSNPNLYWYRQAAGRGLQLLFYSVGIGQISSEVPQNLSASRPQDRQFILSSKKLLLSDSGFYLCAWSVKGAYQPQHFGDGTRLSIL.

This clone was seen only once. The chain recombines TRBV7-9 with TRBJ1-5; 7 bases are shared with TRBD1. The CDR3 is 16 residues long. Germline CDR1 reads SEHNR; CDR2 reads FQNEAQ (reference sequence). V trimming: 1 base; J trimming: 3 bases; junction bases outside the gene matches: 6. The CDR3 loop is CASSLGTGVDNQPQHF. CDR3 sequence (DNA): TGTGCCAGCAGCTTAGGGACAGGTGTTGACAATCAGCCCCAGCATTTT.

Only a few counts were recorded for this clone. The V call is TRBV20-1, the J call TRBJ1-1; no firm D call. Germline assignment: CDR1 DFQATT and CDR2 SNEGSKA (reference sequence). The V gene lost 7 bases and the J gene lost 9 bases, with 15 bases spanning the gap. The CDR3 runs 11 residues. In nucleotides, the CDR3 is TGCAGTGTAGCGGTGGTGGAAAAAGCTTTCTTT. Translation: CSVAVVEKAFF.

The rearrangement joins TRBV5-4 to TRBJ1-6; D is unresolved. V shed 4 bases and J shed 9 bases, with 14 bases lying between them. Germline CDR1 is SGHNT and CDR2 is YYREEE (reference sequence). The CDR3 is 14 residues long. CDR3 in DNA: TGTGCCAGCAGCCCCGACGCCGGAGGTTCACCCCTCCACTTT. Translating it yields CASSPDAGGSPLHF.

The chain carries TRBV5-4 and TRBJ1-4, with TRBD1 identical over 7 bases. The CDR3 is 16 amino acids. Unmatched junction bases numbered 11, after V lost 0 bases and J lost 9 bases. CDR1 SGHNT and CDR2 YYREEE come from the germline V gene (reference sequence). The CDR3, as DNA: TGTGCCAGCAGCTTGGGGGGCGGGACAGAGAGTCAAAAACTGTTTTTT. This encodes CASSLGGGTESQKLFF.

This clone was detected once. The J gene is TRBJ1-5, the V gene TRBV2; 7 bases fit TRBD1. CDR1 and CDR2 from the germline V gene are SNHLY and FYNNEI. The junction had 5 bases not matched to a gene; V was cut back by 5 bases and J by 4 bases. The CDR3 loop spans 14 amino acids. CDR3 nucleotides: TGTGCCAGCAGTTTTGGACAGGTTAATCAGCCCCAGCATTTT. Protein: CASSFGQVNQPQHF.

The chain employs TRBV30 and TRBJ2-1; possibly TRBD1 for D (6 bases). This CDR3 is built from 14 residues. The germline V gene encodes CDR1 GTSNPN and CDR2 SVGIG (reference sequence). V was cut by 8 bases and J by 7 bases, with 21 bases left in between. The chain's CDR3 is CAQSAGVVLNEQFF. For the CDR3, the DNA is TGTGCCCAGTCCGCAGGGGTAGTCCTAAATGAGCAGTTCTTC.

The chain uses TRBV6-1 and TRBJ1-1; 7 bases are shared with TRBD1. The CDR3 has 15 amino acids. The ends lost 3 bases at V and 5 bases at J; junction bases unmatched: 9. Germline V gives CDR1 MNHNS, CDR2 SASEGT. This chain's CDR3 is CASSDLTGLPTEAFF. The CDR3 nucleotides are TGTGCCAGCAGTGATTTGACAGGGCTCCCAACTGAAGCTTTCTTT.

The chain's CDR3 is CASSTDGDTEAFF. In DNA form, the CDR3 reads TGTGCCAGCAGTACCGACGGAGACACTGAAGCTTTCTTT. The V and J genes are TRBV6-4 and TRBJ1-1; D is unresolved. V was clipped by 5 bases and J by 3 bases, with 10 bases between them. CDR3 length: 13 amino acids. Germline V gene data show CDR1 as MRHNA and CDR2 as SNTAGT.

Notes on this clone: The junction departs from the called germline gene at one end, perhaps through a read error. The rearrangement uses TRBV27 and TRBJ1-1; 7 bases are a match to TRBD1. CDR1 and CDR2 from the germline V gene are MNHEY and SMNVEV (reference sequence). CDR3 length equals 13 residues. CDR3 nucleotides: TGTGCCAGCAGTTTATCACGAGGACAGGCAGGCCTCTTT. This translates into CASSLSRGQAGLF.

This rearrangement joins TRBV14 to TRBJ2-7; TRBD1 matches 7 bases. Trimming cost V 6 bases and J 1 base; bases outside gene matches: 9. The germline V gene has CDR1 SGHDN and CDR2 FVKESK. The CDR3 runs to 15 residues. CDR3 sequence (DNA): TGTGCCAGCAGGAGCACGGGACAGCCGTCCTACGAGCAGTACTTC. It encodes CASRSTGQPSYEQYF.

The V call is TRBV9, the J call TRBJ1-2, with D tentatively TRBD1 (6 bases). The CDR3 is made up of 16 amino acids. Germline values: CDR1 SGDLS, CDR2 YYNGEE. Trimming left V 3 bases short and J 3 bases short, with 18 bases between. The CDR3, as DNA: TGTGCCAGCAGCGGGCCTGCGGGGGGCGTATACTATGGCTACACCTTC. Protein sequence: CASSGPAGGVYYGYTF.

The chain uses TRBV2 and TRBJ1-1; 7 bases are a match to TRBD1. CDR1 is SNHLY, CDR2 FYNNEI, per germline. The CDR3 extends over 13 amino acids. In nucleotides, the CDR3 is TGTGCGACAGGGTGGGGGGTGAACACTGAAGCTTTCTTT. Residues: CATGWGVNTEAFF.

This chain uses TRBV4-2 with TRBJ2-7; 9 nucleotides line up with TRBD1. The CDR3 sequence is 14 residues long. V was pared by 5 bases and J by 5 bases, with 7 bases of the junction left unmatched. The germline gives CDR1 LGHNA, CDR2 YNFKEQ. The CDR3 DNA is TGTGCCAGCAGCGCTCCGGGACAGGGCCACGAGCAGTACTTC. Encoded protein: CASSAPGQGHEQYF.

In its sample, this clone was seen a few times. The J gene is TRBJ2-5, the V gene TRBV11-1, with D possibly matching TRBD2 (5 bases). CDR3 length equals 16 residues. Trimming removed 0 bases from V and 4 bases from J, with 15 bases in between. Per the germline V gene, CDR1 is SGHAT and CDR2 is FQDESV (reference sequence). The CDR3 DNA follows: TGTGCCAGCAGCTTAGCTGGCACTAGGGCTGGAGAGACCCAGTACTTC. Translation gives CASSLAGTRAGETQYF.

The chain couples TRBV25-1 to TRBJ2-7, with a tentative D call TRBD1 (6 bases). V was trimmed by 3 bases and J by 6 bases, leaving 18 bases between them. The V gene's germline CDR1 is MGHDK and CDR2 SYGVNS. The length of the CDR3 is 15 residues. CDR3 region: CASSDWRVQGTEQYF. In DNA form, the CDR3 reads TGTGCCAGCAGTGATTGGCGTGTTCAGGGGACCGAGCAGTACTTC.

J is TRBJ1-1 and V is TRBV5-8; D gene uncertain. The CDR3 covers 15 residues. Trimming left V 4 bases short and J 4 bases short, with 17 bases between. Germline assignment: CDR1 SGHTS and CDR2 YDEGEE. The chain's CDR3 is CASSLRTRGVTEAFF. The CDR3, as DNA: TGTGCCAGCAGCCTGCGAACTCGGGGAGTCACTGAAGCTTTCTTT.